The rows below give T cell receptor beta chains drawn from one sample of a study of CD8 T cells in Susac syndrome. MiXCR, applied by TCRdb to the immunoSEQ multiplex PCR reads, yields one record per CDR3 protein. The sample gives 150,000 to 200,000 distinct CDR3 sequences, approximately 92% of which show up once; roughly 0.13% is in the top ten. Material: CD4+ T cells from PBMCs. The receptors were sampled from a human donor in good health. CDR3s leave out the opening cysteine and the closing phenylalanine or tryptophan. Some rows mark clone size as missing; the rest say once, few, many or name a class of expanded clone.

clone_size	v_call	cdr3_aa
.	TRBV4-2	ASSQPPRSTEAF
.	TRBV29-1	SVASAETNEKLF
.	TRBV9	ASSVADRVTGELF
.	TRBV12-3/TRBV12-4	ASSPFQLSTGELF
.	TRBV2	ASRKRDRGQDTQY
.	TRBV18	ASSLGQGVDYGYT
.	TRBV29-1	SVAPRGLYGYT
.	TRBV13	ASSLGAGRGQNIQY
.	TRBV2	ASGEGIQPQH
.	TRBV3-1	ASSQGYLYGYT
.	TRBV7-2	ASSLDTPFWYGYT
.	TRBV15	ATSRDGRFGEQY
.	TRBV7-3	ASSRQGGNTEAF
.	TRBV20-1	SASRPANSYEQY
.	TRBV6-1	ASTPSGTGQNTEAF
.	TRBV5-1	ASSLRLAGAQKTQY
few	TRBV5-4	ASSLDVGNTIY
.	TRBV2	ASSEVARNQPQH
few	TRBV4-1	ASSQDRNQPQH
.	TRBV7-2	ASSYPGLGSIQY
.	TRBV2	ASSAQVTAGYNEQF
.	TRBV12-3/TRBV12-4	ASSALGLNTEAF
once	TRBV6-5	ASSYSAGHPEAF
.	TRBV20-1	SAGRQINSNQPQH
few	TRBV29-1	SVSPATGQEMQY
once	TRBV29-1	SVGLLNTEAF
.	TRBV12-3/TRBV12-4	ASSLNAEAF
.	TRBV29-1	SVEGTGSANEQY
.	TRBV27	ASNNGPVNTEAF
.	TRBV29-1	SVDGLGTDTQY
.	TRBV29-1	SVDRELSNQPQH
.	TRBV7-2	ASSPISGGTDTQY
.	TRBV29-1	SVGRENPYGYT
.	TRBV27	ASSFKPYSNQPQH
.	TRBV4-2	ASSQDPGRLGNTEAL
.	TRBV5-1	ASSLEGLLGTDTQY
.	TRBV24-1	ATSDSKAGGYNEQF
.	TRBV28	ASSAPGQGTEAF
.	TRBV18	ASSLRHLSYNEQF
.	TRBV15	ATSLTGNTIY
.	TRBV7-9	ATERQVGNTIY
.	TRBV23-1	ASSRGTIRNYRVEQY
.	TRBV20-1	SAPRYGTDEKLF
.	TRBV12-3/TRBV12-4	ASSFGQYNTEAF
.	TRBV20-1	SARFLDRNSPLH
.	TRBV5-6	ASSFKGNTEAF
.	TRBV24-1	ATSGSEEGLNEQF
.	TRBV12-3/TRBV12-4	ASSLTTEETQY
.	TRBV29-1	SAAVRGQSREQY
.	TRBV5-1	ASSSGTGGEAF
.	TRBV6-5	ASSYSRRNPGELF
once	TRBV29-1	SVELDRAGYGYT
.	TRBV7-9	ASSQEWNSPLH
.	TRBV5-1	ASRPHPRPTSGGTPYEQY